This TCR beta chain was captured in a study of shared clonotypes between healthy human individuals. Study overall: A couple of women and three men aged 18 to 49 served as donors.

The germline gives CDR1 MGHRA, CDR2 YSYEKL. The CDR3 is 17 amino acids. V gave up 0 bases and J gave up 9 bases; unmatched junction bases: 12. Some clones are missing from TCRdb's copy, which holds only in-frame ones; the method was immunoSEQ multiplex PCR. Among 730,000 or so clones listed, 60% to 80% were seen once. Study conclusions and caveats: The four-donor shared clonotypes exceeded non-shared clonotypes in generation probability, with non-shared ones scoring lower.

This clone was seen only a few times. Its antigen remains unidentified. The TCR was taken from a woman aged 25 to 45 in good health. Sequenced input: memory CD4+ T cells sorted from blood. Stated subset: CD45RA-negative fraction. V gene TRBV4-1 combines with J gene TRBJ2-1; 9 nucleotides align to TRBD2. Written as DNA, the CDR3 is TGCGCCAGCAGCCAAGATCCGGCGGGAGGGCCTATACGTGAGCAGTTCTTC. Protein product: CASSQDPAGGPIREQFF.